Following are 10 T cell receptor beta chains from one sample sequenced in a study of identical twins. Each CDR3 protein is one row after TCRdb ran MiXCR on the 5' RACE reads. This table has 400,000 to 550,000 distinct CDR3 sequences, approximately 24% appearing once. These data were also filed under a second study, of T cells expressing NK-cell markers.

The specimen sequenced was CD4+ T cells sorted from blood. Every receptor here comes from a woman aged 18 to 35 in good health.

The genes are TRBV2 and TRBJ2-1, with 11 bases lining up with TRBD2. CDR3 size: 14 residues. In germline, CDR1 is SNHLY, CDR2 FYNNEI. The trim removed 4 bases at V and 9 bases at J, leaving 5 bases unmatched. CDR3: CASSVSGREGEQFF. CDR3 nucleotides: TGTGCCAGCAGTGTTAGCGGGAGGGAGGGTGAGCAGTTCTTC.

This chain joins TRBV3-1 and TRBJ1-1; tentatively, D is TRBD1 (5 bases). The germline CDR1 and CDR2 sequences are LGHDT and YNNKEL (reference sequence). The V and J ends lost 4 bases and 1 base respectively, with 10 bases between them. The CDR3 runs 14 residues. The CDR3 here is CASSPPGGNTEAFF. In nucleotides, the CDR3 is TGTGCCAGCAGCCCGCCGGGGGGGAACACTGAAGCTTTCTTT.

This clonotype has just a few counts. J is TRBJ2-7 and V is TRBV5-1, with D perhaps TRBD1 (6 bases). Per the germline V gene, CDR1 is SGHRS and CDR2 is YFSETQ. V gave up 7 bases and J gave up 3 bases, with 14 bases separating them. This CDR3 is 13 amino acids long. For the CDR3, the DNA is TGCGCCAGCGGCGACAGGTCAGACTACGAGCAGTACTTC. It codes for CASGDRSDYEQYF.

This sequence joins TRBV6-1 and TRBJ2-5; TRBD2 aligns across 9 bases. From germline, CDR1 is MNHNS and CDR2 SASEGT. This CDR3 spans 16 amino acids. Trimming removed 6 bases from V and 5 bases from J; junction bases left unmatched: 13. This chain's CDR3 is CASSRQAGGGPETQYF. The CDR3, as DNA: TGTGCCAGCAGCCGCCAAGCGGGAGGAGGTCCGGAGACCCAGTACTTC.

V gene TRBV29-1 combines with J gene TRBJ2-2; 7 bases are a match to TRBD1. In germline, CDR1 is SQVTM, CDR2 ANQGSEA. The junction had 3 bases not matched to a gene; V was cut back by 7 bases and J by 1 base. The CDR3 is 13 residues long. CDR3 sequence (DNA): TGCAGCGGGTGGGACAGGAACACCGGGGAGCTGTTTTTT. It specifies CSGWDRNTGELFF.

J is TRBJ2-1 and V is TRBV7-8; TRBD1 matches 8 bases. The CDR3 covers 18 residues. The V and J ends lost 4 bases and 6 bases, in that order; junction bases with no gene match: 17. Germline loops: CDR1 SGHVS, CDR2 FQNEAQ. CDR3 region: CASSSNQMTGVVGNEQFF. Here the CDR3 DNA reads TGTGCCAGCAGCTCAAACCAAATGACAGGGGTGGTCGGCAATGAGCAGTTCTTC.

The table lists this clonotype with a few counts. The CDR3 protein is CSALGDTLNTEAFF. The CDR3 nucleotides read TGCAGTGCGTTGGGGGACACACTAAACACTGAAGCTTTCTTT. This chain links TRBV20-1 with TRBJ1-1, with TRBD1 as a possible D gene (6 bases). Per the germline V gene, CDR1 is DFQATT and CDR2 is SNEGSKA (reference sequence). The V end lost 6 bases, the J end lost 2 bases, and 16 bases lay between the germline ends. The CDR3 has 14 residues.

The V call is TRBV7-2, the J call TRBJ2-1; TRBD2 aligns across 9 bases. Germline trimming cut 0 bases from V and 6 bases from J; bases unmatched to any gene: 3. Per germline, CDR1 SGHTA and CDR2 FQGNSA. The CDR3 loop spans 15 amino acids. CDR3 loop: CASSLASAGGNEQFF. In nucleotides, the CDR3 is TGTGCCAGCAGCTTAGCGTCAGCGGGGGGCAATGAGCAGTTCTTC.

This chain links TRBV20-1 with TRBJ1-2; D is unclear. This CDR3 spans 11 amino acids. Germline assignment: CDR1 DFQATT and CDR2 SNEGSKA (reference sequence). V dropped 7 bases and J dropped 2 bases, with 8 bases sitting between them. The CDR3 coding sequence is TGCAGTGGCCTCAACAACTATGGCTACACCTTC. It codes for CSGLNNYGYTF.

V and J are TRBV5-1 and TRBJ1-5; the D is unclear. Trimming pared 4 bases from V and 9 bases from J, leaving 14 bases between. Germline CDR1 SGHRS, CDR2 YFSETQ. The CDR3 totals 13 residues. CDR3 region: CASSRNGGGPQHF. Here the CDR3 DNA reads TGCGCCAGCAGCCGAAACGGAGGCGGGCCCCAGCATTTT.